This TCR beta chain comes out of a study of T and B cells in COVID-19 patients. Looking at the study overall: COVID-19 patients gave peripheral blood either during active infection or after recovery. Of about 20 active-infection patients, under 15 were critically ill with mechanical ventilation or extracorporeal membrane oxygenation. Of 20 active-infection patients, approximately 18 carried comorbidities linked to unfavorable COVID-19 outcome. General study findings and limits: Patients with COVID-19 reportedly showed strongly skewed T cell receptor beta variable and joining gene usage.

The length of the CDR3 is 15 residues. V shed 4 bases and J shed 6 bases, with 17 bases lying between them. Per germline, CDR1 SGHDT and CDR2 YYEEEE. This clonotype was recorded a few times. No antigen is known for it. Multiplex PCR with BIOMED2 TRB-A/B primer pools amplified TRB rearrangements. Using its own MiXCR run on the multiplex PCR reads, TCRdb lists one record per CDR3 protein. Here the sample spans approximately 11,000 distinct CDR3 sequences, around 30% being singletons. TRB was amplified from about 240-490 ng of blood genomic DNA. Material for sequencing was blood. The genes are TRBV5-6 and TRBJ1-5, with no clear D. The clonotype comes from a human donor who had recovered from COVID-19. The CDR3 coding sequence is TGTGCCAGCAGCCTTTCCCGGTCGGTGGTTCAGCCCCAGCATTTT. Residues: CASSLSRSVVQPQHF. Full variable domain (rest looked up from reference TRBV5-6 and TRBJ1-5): DAGVTQSPTHLIKTRGQQVTLRCSPKSGHDTVSWYQQALGQGPQFIFQYYEEEERQRGNFPDRFSGHQFPNYSSELNVNALLLGDSALYLCASSLSRSVVQPQHFGDGTRLSIL.